A selection of T cell receptor beta chains follows, all from one sample in a study of blood T cell repertoires in COVID-19. The table came from immunoSEQ multiplex PCR; TCRdb's copy has only in-frame clones and leaves some out. The data hold some 130,000 clones, with around 88% observed a single time. The sample consisted of peripheral blood. All receptors come from a man aged 55 to 70 with COVID-19, enrolled during active disease. Both conserved end residues are part of each CDR3. The D gene is left open where the match is weak. The size of a clone is reported for some rows only, either as once, few or many, or as a class for expanded clones.

V	length	size	J	D	CDR3	DNA
TRBV12-3/TRBV12-4	13	NA	TRBJ1-2	NA	CASSLASGPPYTF	TGTGCCAGCAGTTTAGCAAGCGGGCCGCCCTACACCTTC
TRBV18	13	once	TRBJ1-6	NA	CASSPPGHSPLHF	TGTGCCAGCTCACCACCGGGGCATTCACCCCTCCACTTT
TRBV25-1	11	once	TRBJ2-7	NA	CASSRGYEQYF	TGTGCCAGCAGTCGGGGCTACGAGCAGTACTTC
TRBV29-1	14	NA	TRBJ1-6	NA	CSVATDRNNSPLHF	TGCAGCGTTGCAACCGACAGGAATAATTCACCCCTCCACTTT
TRBV6-5	16	NA	TRBJ2-1	NA	CASSFWQAQGYNEQFF	TGTGCCAGCAGTTTTTGGCAGGCTCAGGGATACAATGAGCAGTTCTTC
TRBV7-3	16	NA	TRBJ2-3	TRBD2	CASSVGLAGGTDTQYF	TGTGCCAGCAGCGTCGGACTAGCGGGGGGCACAGATACGCAGTATTTT
TRBV18	17	NA	TRBJ2-7	TRBD1	CASSPFAIRQGPGEQYF	TGTGCCAGCTCACCCTTCGCGATTAGACAGGGACCGGGCGAGCAGTACTTC
TRBV11-2	18	NA	TRBJ2-1	TRBD2	CASSLDRGGGSSYNEQFF	TGTGCCAGCAGCTTAGATCGGGGCGGGGGGAGCTCCTACAATGAGCAGTTCTTC
TRBV19	14	NA	TRBJ1-1	NA	CASSIDPRGTEAFF	TGTGCCAGTAGTATAGATCCCCGGGGAACTGAAGCTTTCTTT
TRBV5-1	14	NA	TRBJ2-7	NA	CASTPGTPDNEQYF	TGCGCCAGCACGCCCGGGACACCCGACAACGAGCAGTACTTC
TRBV27	12	NA	TRBJ1-2	TRBD1	CASRGQGDGYTF	TGTGCCAGCAGGGGACAGGGAGATGGCTACACCTTC
TRBV28	13	NA	TRBJ1-1	TRBD1	CASSLSHRGEAFF	TGTGCCAGCAGTTTATCCCACAGGGGAGAAGCTTTCTTT
TRBV18	16	NA	TRBJ1-1	TRBD1	CASSRRQGARNTEAFF	TGTGCCAGCTCACGCCGACAGGGGGCGAGGAACACTGAAGCTTTCTTT
TRBV6-5	15	NA	TRBJ2-7	TRBD1	CASSYLGQVTYEQYF	TGTGCCAGCAGTTACCTGGGACAGGTGACCTACGAGCAGTACTTC
TRBV20-1	14	NA	TRBJ2-1	NA	CSASRSGEGDEQFF	TGCAGTGCTAGTAGGTCAGGGGAGGGTGATGAGCAGTTCTTC
TRBV19	13	NA	TRBJ2-5	NA	CASSWTTQETQYF	TGTGCCAGTAGTTGGACTACCCAAGAGACCCAGTACTTC
TRBV4-2	14	NA	TRBJ1-1	TRBD1	CASSRDRATPEAFF	TGTGCCAGCAGTCGAGACAGGGCAACCCCTGAAGCTTTCTTT
TRBV7-7	16	once	TRBJ2-1	TRBD2	CASSLAAGGGEDEQFF	TGTGCTAGCAGCTTAGCGGCTGGCGGGGGGGAGGATGAGCAGTTCTTC
TRBV5-1	14	NA	TRBJ1-2	NA	CASSPPGGGDGYTF	TGCGCCAGCAGCCCCCCGGGGGGGGGAGATGGCTACACCTTC
TRBV12-3/TRBV12-4	13	NA	TRBJ1-2	TRBD1	CASTGQGGYGYTF	TGTGCCAGCACGGGACAGGGAGGGTATGGCTACACCTTC
TRBV29-1	18	NA	TRBJ1-2	TRBD1	CSVDNGGGTGRNPTGYTF	TGCAGCGTTGACAACGGGGGGGGGACAGGGCGGAATCCGACTGGCTACACCTTC
TRBV7-9	14	few	TRBJ1-5	NA	CASSPTGGNQPQHF	TGTGCCAGCAGCCCGACAGGAGGCAATCAGCCCCAGCATTTT
TRBV24-1	13	NA	TRBJ1-1	NA	CATSDPGKPEAFF	TGTGCCACCAGTGATCCAGGGAAGCCTGAAGCTTTCTTT
TRBV18	16	NA	TRBJ1-4	NA	CASSPQQGLGNEKLFF	TGTGCCAGCTCACCACAACAGGGTTTGGGTAATGAAAAACTGTTTTTT
TRBV19	12	NA	TRBJ1-4	NA	CASSTAGEKLFF	TGTGCCAGTAGTACGGCGGGTGAAAAACTGTTTTTT
TRBV7-6	14	NA	TRBJ1-1	NA	CASSLRTGITEAFF	TGTGCCAGCAGCTTAAGGACGGGAATCACTGAAGCTTTCTTT
TRBV6-1	13	once	TRBJ2-7	NA	CASSESVHYEQYF	TGTGCCAGCAGTGAATCGGTTCACTACGAGCAGTACTTC
TRBV5-1	15	NA	TRBJ2-7	TRBD2	CASSFMTSGAYEQYF	TGCGCCAGCAGCTTCATGACTAGCGGGGCTTACGAGCAGTACTTC
TRBV30	13	NA	TRBJ1-4	NA	CAFPLRGNEKLFF	TGTGCCTTCCCCCTGCGGGGAAATGAAAAACTGTTTTTT
TRBV10-3	14	NA	TRBJ1-5	NA	CAISEGAQNQPQHF	TGTGCCATCAGTGAGGGGGCCCAAAATCAGCCCCAGCATTTT
TRBV6-2/TRBV6-3	18	few	TRBJ2-3	TRBD2	CASSYFATLAGATDTQYF	TGTGCCAGCAGTTACTTCGCGACTTTAGCGGGGGCCACAGATACGCAGTATTTT
TRBV6-2/TRBV6-3	18	NA	TRBJ1-2	TRBD1	CASSYGPGTGVHLDGYTF	TGTGCCAGCAGTTACGGGCCCGGGACAGGGGTTCATTTGGATGGCTACACCTTC
TRBV5-4	14	NA	TRBJ1-4	NA	CASSESSTNEKLFF	TGTGCCAGCAGCGAGTCTTCAACTAATGAAAAACTGTTTTTT
TRBV5-1	15	once	TRBJ2-3	TRBD1	CASSLTGGYTDTQYF	TGCGCCAGCAGCTTGACAGGGGGTTACACAGATACGCAGTATTTT
TRBV7-6	9	NA	TRBJ2-5	NA	CATSETQYF	TGTGCCACCTCTGAGACCCAGTACTTC
TRBV7-9	13	NA	TRBJ1-1	NA	CASSQMGHALAFF	TGTGCCAGCAGCCAGATGGGCCACGCGCTAGCTTTCTTT
TRBV6-6	14	once	TRBJ1-2	TRBD1	CASFRDSPNYGYTF	TGTGCCAGTTTTCGGGACAGTCCTAACTATGGCTACACCTTC
TRBV5-1	16	NA	TRBJ1-6	NA	CASSLGAGSDNSPLHF	TGCGCCAGCAGCTTGGGGGCCGGCTCAGATAATTCACCCCTCCACTTT
TRBV18	14	NA	TRBJ2-1	TRBD2	CASSPPSGYDEQFF	TGTGCCAGCTCACCGCCTAGCGGCTACGATGAGCAGTTCTTC
TRBV7-9	16	NA	TRBJ1-6	TRBD1	CASSSRGRNYNSPLHF	TGTGCCAGCAGCTCCAGGGGGCGAAACTATAATTCACCCCTCCACTTT
TRBV5-6	16	NA	TRBJ2-1	NA	CASSFIGQGLYNEQFF	TGTGCCAGCAGCTTTATTGGGCAGGGCCTATACAATGAGCAGTTCTTC
TRBV10-3	13	NA	TRBJ1-2	TRBD1	CAISENRGHRHTF	TGTGCCATCAGTGAGAACAGGGGGCACCGGCACACCTTC
TRBV7-3	14	NA	TRBJ2-3	TRBD2	CASSPGGPGDTQYF	TGTGCCAGCAGCCCGGGGGGGCCTGGAGATACGCAGTATTTT
TRBV7-2	13	NA	TRBJ2-3	NA	CASSQQGTDTQYF	TGTGCCAGCAGCCAACAGGGAACAGATACGCAGTATTTT
TRBV28	14	NA	TRBJ2-2	NA	CASSTRYVAGELFF	TGTGCCAGCAGTACCAGATATGTTGCCGGGGAGCTGTTTTTT
TRBV4-2	18	NA	TRBJ2-5	TRBD2	CASSKELAGLGGLETQYF	TGTGCCAGCAGCAAAGAGCTAGCGGGGTTAGGGGGTTTGGAGACCCAGTACTTC
TRBV29-1	12	NA	TRBJ1-1	NA	CSVNRAGTEAFF	TGCAGCGTTAACAGGGCCGGCACTGAAGCTTTCTTT